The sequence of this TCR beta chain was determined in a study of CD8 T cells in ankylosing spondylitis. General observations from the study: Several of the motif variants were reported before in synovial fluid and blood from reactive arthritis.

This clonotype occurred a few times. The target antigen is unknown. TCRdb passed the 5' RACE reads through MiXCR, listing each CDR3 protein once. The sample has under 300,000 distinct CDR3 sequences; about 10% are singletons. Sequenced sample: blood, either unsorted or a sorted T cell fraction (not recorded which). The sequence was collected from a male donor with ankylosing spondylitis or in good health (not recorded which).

The CDR3 spells CASTQFPDTQYF. The CDR3, as DNA: TGTGCCAGCACCCAGTTCCCAGATACGCAGTATTTT. V and J are TRBV7-2 and TRBJ2-3; D remains unclear. The germline V and J ends were trimmed by 7 bases and 4 bases, with 9 bases remaining between them. CDR1 and CDR2 (germline): SGHTA, FQGNSA. The CDR3 covers 12 residues.